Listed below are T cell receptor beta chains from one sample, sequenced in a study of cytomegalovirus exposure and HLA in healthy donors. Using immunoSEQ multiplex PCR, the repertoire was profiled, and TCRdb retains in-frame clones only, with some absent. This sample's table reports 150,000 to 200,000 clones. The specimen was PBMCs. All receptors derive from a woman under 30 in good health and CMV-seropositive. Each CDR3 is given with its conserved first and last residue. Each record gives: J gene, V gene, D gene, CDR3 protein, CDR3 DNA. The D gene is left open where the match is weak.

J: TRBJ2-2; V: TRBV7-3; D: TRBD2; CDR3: CASSPNPAQRGPSGELFF; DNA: TGTGCCAGCAGCCCCAACCCCGCCCAGCGGGGTCCTTCCGGGGAGCTGTTTTTT
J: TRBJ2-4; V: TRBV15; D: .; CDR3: CATSRDLETGIQYF; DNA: TGTGCCACCAGCAGAGATTTGGAAACAGGCATTCAGTACTTC
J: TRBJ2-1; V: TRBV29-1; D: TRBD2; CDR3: CSVNMGLAGGDEQFF; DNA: TGCAGCGTTAATATGGGCCTAGCGGGGGGGGATGAGCAGTTCTTC
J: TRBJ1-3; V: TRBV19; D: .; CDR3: CASTPTGSGNTIYF; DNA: TGTGCCAGTACCCCAACGGGATCTGGAAACACCATATATTTT
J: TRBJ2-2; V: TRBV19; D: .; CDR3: CASHPQDYTGELFF; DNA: TGTGCCAGCCACCCGCAGGATTACACCGGGGAGCTGTTTTTT
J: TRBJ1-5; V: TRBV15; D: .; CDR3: CATSRSPGSSNQPQHF; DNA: TGTGCCACCAGCAGGTCCCCGGGGTCTAGCAATCAGCCCCAGCATTTT
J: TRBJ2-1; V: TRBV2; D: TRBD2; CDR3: CASMAGEYNEQFF; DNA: TGTGCCAGCATGGCGGGGGAATACAATGAGCAGTTCTTC
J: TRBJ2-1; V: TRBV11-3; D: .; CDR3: CASSRGYNEQFF; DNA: TGTGCCAGCAGCCGCGGCTACAATGAGCAGTTCTTC
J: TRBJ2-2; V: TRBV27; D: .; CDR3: CASRRDSNTGELFF; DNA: TGTGCCAGCAGAAGGGACTCGAACACCGGGGAGCTGTTTTTT
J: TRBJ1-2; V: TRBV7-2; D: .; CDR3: CASSPWSPSLANYGYTF; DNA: TGTGCCAGCAGCCCCTGGTCCCCGTCCCTAGCTAACTATGGCTACACCTTC
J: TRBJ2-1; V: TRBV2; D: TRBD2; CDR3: CASSRSGAAYNEQFF; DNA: TGTGCCAGCAGCAGGAGCGGGGCAGCCTACAATGAGCAGTTCTTC
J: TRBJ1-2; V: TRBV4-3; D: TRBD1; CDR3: CASSHGQGRGYGYTF; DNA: TGCGCCAGCAGCCACGGACAGGGGCGAGGATATGGCTACACCTTC
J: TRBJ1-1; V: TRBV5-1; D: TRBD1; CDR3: CASSLQGGDTEAFF; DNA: TGCGCCAGCAGCTTACAGGGGGGGGACACTGAAGCTTTCTTT
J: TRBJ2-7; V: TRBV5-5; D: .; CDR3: CASSLDLGSQRIGQYF; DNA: TGTGCCAGCAGCTTGGATCTAGGTTCTCAGAGGATCGGGCAGTACTTC
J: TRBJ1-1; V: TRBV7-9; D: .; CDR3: CASSLATGSNTEAFF; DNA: TGTGCCAGCAGCTTAGCGACGGGGTCGAACACTGAAGCTTTCTTT
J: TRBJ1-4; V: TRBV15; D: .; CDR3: CATSRERFATNEKLFF; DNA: TGTGCCACCAGCAGAGAACGGTTTGCAACTAATGAAAAACTGTTTTTT
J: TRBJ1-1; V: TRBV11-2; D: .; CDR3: CASSPLSEAFF; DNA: TGTGCCAGCAGCCCGCTCAGTGAAGCTTTCTTT
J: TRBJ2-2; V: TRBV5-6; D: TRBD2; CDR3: CASSLARTSGGFGTGELFF; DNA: TGTGCCAGCAGCTTGGCTCGGACTAGCGGGGGGTTTGGCACCGGGGAGCTGTTTTTT
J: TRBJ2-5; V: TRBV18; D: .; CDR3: CASSPTPPGVETQYF; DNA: TGTGCCAGCTCACCAACCCCTCCGGGTGTGGAGACCCAGTACTTC
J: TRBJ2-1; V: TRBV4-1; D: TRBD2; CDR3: CASSQGLAGGRNYNEQFF; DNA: TGCGCCAGCAGCCAGGGACTAGCGGGGGGACGTAATTACAATGAGCAGTTCTTC
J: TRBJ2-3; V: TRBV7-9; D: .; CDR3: CASSLLGTADTQYF; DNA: TGTGCCAGCAGCTTACTAGGCACCGCAGATACGCAGTATTTT
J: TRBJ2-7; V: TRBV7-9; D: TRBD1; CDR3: CASHRDSTYEQYF; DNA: TGTGCCAGCCACCGGGACAGCACCTACGAGCAGTACTTC
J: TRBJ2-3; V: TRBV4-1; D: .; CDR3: CASAVTAGYEDTQYF; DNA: TGCGCCAGCGCGGTGACAGCAGGGTACGAAGATACGCAGTATTTT
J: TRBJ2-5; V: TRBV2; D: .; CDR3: CAIKPGVETQYF; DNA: TGTGCCATCAAGCCAGGGGTGGAGACCCAGTACTTC
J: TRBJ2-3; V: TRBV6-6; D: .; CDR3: CASIPGPRTSTDTQYF; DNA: TGTGCCAGCATCCCGGGTCCCAGAACTAGCACAGATACGCAGTATTTT
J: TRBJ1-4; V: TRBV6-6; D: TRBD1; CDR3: CASSPGTANEKLFF; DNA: TGTGCCAGCAGTCCCGGGACAGCGAACGAAAAACTGTTTTTT
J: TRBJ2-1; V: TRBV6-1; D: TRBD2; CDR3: CASRIAGSPYNEQFF; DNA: TGTGCCAGCAGAATAGCGGGAAGCCCCTACAATGAGCAGTTCTTC
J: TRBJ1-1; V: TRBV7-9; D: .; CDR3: CASSLGPGLEAFF; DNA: TGCGCCAGCAGCTTAGGCCCAGGCCTTGAAGCTTTCTTT
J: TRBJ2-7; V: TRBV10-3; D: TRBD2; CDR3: CAISESTPGTSAYEQYF; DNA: TGTGCCATCAGTGAGTCGACTCCGGGGACTAGCGCCTACGAGCAGTACTTC
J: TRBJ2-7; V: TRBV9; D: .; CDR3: CASSVGPGSYEQYF; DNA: TGTGCCAGCAGCGTAGGACCGGGCTCCTACGAGCAGTACTTC
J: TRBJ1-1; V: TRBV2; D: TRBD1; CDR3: CASSGTGGATEAFF; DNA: TGTGCCAGCAGTGGGACAGGGGGCGCGACTGAAGCTTTCTTT
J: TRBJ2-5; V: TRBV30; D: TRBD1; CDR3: CAWSVLGTGRQETQYF; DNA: TGTGCCTGGAGTGTACTGGGGACAGGGCGTCAAGAGACCCAGTACTTC
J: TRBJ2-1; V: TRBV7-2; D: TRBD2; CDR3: CASSFGLAGTYNEQFF; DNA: TGTGCCAGCAGCTTTGGACTAGCGGGGACATACAATGAGCAGTTCTTC
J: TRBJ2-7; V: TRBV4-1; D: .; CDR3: CASSPGAGTLYEQYF; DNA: TGCGCCAGCAGCCCCGGGGCAGGGACTCTCTACGAGCAGTACTTC
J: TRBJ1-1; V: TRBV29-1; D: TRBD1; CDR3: CSVGTGGAPGREAFF; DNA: TGCAGCGTTGGGACAGGGGGCGCCCCCGGTCGGGAAGCTTTCTTT
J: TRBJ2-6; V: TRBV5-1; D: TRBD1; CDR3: CASSFPTGAYSGANVLTF; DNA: TGCGCCAGCAGCTTTCCTACAGGGGCCTACTCTGGGGCCAACGTCCTGACTTTC
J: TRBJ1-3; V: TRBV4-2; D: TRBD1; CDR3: CASSQGQQGGNTIYF; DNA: TGTGCCAGCAGCCAAGGACAACAGGGGGGAAACACCATATATTTT
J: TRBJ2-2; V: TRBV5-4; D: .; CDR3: CASSRGGADPTGELFF; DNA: TGTGCCAGCAGCCGCGGAGGGGCGGATCCCACCGGGGAGCTGTTTTTT
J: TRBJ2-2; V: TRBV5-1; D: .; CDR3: CASSSDRTYTGELFF; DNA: TGCGCCAGCAGCTCCGACAGAACGTACACCGGGGAGCTGTTTTTT
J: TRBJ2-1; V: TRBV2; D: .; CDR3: CASNPSLYNEQFF; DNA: TGTGCCAGCAATCCTAGCCTTTACAATGAGCAGTTCTTC
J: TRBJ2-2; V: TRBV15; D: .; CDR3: CATSLTRLTGELFF; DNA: TGTGCCACCAGCCTGACTAGACTCACCGGGGAGCTGTTTTTT
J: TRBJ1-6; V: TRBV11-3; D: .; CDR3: CASSWGEVSYNSPLHF; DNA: TGTGCCAGCAGCTGGGGGGAGGTTTCCTATAATTCACCCCTCCACTTT
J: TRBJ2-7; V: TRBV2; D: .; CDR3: CASHRVDEQYF; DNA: TGTGCCAGTCACAGGGTCGACGAGCAGTACTTC
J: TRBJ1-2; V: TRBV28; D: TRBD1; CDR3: CASKSPGGLFDGYTF; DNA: TGTGCCAGCAAGTCCCCAGGGGGCCTATTCGATGGCTACACCTTC
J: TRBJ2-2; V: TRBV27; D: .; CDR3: CASNSPNTGELFF; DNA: TGTGCCAGCAACAGCCCGAACACCGGGGAGCTGTTTTTT
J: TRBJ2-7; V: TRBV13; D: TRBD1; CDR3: CASSLWGQGTYEQYF; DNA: TGTGCCAGCAGCTTATGGGGACAGGGCACCTACGAGCAGTACTTC
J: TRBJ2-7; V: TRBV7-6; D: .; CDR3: CASSLQGFGQYF; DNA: TGTGCCAGCAGCTTACAGGGGTTTGGGCAGTACTTC